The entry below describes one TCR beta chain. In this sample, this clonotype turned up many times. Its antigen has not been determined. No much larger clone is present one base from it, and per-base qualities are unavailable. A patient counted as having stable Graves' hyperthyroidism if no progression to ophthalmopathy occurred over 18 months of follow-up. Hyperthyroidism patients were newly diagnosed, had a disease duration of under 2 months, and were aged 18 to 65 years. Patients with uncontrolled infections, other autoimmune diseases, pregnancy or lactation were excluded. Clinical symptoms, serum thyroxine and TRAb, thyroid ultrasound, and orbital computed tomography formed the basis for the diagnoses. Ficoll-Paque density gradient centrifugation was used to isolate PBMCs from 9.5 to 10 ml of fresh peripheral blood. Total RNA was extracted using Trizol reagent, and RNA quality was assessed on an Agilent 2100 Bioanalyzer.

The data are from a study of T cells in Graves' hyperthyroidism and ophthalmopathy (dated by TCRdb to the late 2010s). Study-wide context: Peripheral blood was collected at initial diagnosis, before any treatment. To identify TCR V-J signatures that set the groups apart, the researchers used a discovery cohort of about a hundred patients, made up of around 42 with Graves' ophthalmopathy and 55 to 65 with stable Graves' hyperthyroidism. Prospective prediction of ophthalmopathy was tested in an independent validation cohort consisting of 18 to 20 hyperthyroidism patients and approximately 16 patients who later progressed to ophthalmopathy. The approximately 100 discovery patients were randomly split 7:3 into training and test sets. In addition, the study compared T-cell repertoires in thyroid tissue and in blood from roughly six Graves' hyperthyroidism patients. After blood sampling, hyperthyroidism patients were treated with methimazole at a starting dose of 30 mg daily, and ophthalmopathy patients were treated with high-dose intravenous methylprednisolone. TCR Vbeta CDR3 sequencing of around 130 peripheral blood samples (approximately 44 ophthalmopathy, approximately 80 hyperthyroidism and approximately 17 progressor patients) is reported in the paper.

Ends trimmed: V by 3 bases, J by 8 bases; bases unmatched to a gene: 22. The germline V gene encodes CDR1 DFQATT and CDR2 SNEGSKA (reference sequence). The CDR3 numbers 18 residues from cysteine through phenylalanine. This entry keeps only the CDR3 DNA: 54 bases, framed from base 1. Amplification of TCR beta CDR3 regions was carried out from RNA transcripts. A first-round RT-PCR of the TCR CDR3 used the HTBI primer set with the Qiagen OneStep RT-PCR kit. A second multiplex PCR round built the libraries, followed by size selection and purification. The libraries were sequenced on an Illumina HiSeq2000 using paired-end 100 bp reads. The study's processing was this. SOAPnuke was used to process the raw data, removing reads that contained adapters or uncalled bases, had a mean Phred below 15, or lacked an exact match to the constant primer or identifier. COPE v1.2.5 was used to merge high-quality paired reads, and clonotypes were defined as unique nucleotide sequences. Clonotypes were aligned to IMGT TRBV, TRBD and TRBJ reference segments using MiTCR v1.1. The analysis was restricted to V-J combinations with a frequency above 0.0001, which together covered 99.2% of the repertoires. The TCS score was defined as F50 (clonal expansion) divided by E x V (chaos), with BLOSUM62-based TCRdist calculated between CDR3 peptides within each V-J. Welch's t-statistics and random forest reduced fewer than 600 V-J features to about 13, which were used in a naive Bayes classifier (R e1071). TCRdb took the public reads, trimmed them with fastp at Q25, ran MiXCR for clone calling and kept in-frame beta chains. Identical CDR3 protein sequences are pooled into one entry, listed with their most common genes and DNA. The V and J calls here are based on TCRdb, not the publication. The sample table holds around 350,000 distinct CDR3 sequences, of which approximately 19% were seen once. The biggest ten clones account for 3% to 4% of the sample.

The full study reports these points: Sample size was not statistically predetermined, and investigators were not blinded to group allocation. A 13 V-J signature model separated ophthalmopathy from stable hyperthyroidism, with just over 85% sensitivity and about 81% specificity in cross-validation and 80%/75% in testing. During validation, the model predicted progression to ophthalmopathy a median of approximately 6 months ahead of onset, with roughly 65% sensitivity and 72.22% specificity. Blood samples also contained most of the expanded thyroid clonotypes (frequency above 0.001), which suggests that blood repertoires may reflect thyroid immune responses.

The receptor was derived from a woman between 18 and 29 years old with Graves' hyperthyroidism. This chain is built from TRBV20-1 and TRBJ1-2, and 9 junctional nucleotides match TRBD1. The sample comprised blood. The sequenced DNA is TGCAGTGCTAGGGCTAATCTGGGGACAGGGCTTTCTTCGGAGGGCTACACCTTC. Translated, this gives CSARANLGTGLSSEGYTF.